The sample holds a few counts of the clone carrying this T cell receptor beta chain. A junction boundary mismatches the germline segment, possibly from a read error. CDR3 length equals 13 residues. Germline loops: CDR1 SGHTA, CDR2 FQGTGA. This entry is derived from a study of blood T cell repertoires in COVID-19. Turning to the study itself: The United States, Italy and Spain were the sources of the acute and convalescent COVID-19 samples. T cells, B-cell-depleted T cells, or PBMCs supplied cDNA or gDNA.

Original processing notes: The authors estimated nucleated cell counts from reference gene primer amplification. Some clones are missing from TCRdb's copy, which holds only in-frame ones; the method was immunoSEQ multiplex PCR. D and trimming were read from the DNA, whereas the V and J calls and clone size are those reported in that table. The sample consists of about 150,000 clones, about 79% of them appearing once. This sequence originates from a woman between 50 and 59 years old with acute or convalescent COVID-19. The sequencing sample was made of peripheral blood. The genes are TRBV7-3 and TRBJ1-2, with 9 bases that match TRBD1. The CDR3 DNA follows: TGTGCCAGCAGCCTAACAGGGGGCGACGGCTACACCTTC. This gives the protein CASSLTGGDGYTF.